This TCR beta chain was profiled in a study of blood T cell repertoires in COVID-19. Study context: Italy, Spain and the United States were the sources of the convalescent and acute COVID-19 samples. PBMCs, B-cell-depleted T cells, or T cells were the source of the cDNA or gDNA that made up the material.

Generated by immunoSEQ multiplex PCR, the TCRdb table keeps only in-frame clones and is missing some. Of around 390,000 clones listed, 80% to 90% are singletons. V was clipped by 6 bases and J by 0 bases, with 5 bases between them. The CDR3 spans 13 residues. CDR1 is MDHEN and CDR2 is SYDVKM in the germline V gene. Cohorts were determined from participant-reported clinical history. Recovery meant two consecutive negative NP/OP PCR tests, professional clearance, or resolved symptoms. Sample: PBMCs or T cells enriched from blood (not recorded which). This receptor was obtained from a woman aged 45-60 years who had recovered from COVID-19. The rearrangement uses TRBV28 and TRBJ2-2; no clear D gene. The CDR3 coding sequence is TGTGCCAGCAGACAACCGAACACCGGGGAGCTGTTTTTT. This codes for CASRQPNTGELFF.